The TCR beta chain described here comes from a study of T cell responses to AZD1222 COVID-19 vaccine. Germline V gives CDR1 LNHDA, CDR2 SQIVND (reference sequence). J was trimmed by 7 bases and V by 6 bases; bases with no gene match: 8. There are 14 residues in the CDR3. Profiling relied on immunoSEQ multiplex PCR, and the TCRdb table lists in-frame clones only, not all of them. The sample holds about 180,000 clones; 90% to 95% are singletons and the top ten take 0.95% to 1.3%. Findings of the study overall: Unmutated regions of variants are reportedly targeted by nearly half of spike-specific TCRs.

This clone was seen just once. Its antigen is as yet unknown. The clonotype originates from an adult who received the MenACWY meningococcal vaccine as a control. The material was peripheral blood, obtained 28 days after the second dose of the MenACWY control vaccine. The chain carries TRBV19 and TRBJ1-4; 7 nucleotides line up with TRBD1. CDR3 residues: CASRETGRTEKLFF. The DNA for the CDR3 is TGTGCCAGTAGAGAGACAGGGAGGACTGAAAAACTGTTTTTT. Combining the CDR3 with reference TRBV19 and TRBJ1-4 gives the whole variable domain DGGITQSPKYLFRKEGQNVTLSCEQNLNHDAMYWYRQDPGQGLRLIYYSQIVNDFQKGDIAEGYSVSREKKESFPLTVTSAQKNPTAFYLCASRETGRTEKLFFGSGTQLSVL.